These 21 T cell receptor beta chains were all obtained from the same sample, sequenced in a study of neurological immune-mediated disorders (dated 2019 in TCRdb). Preparation of the library involved 5' RACE. Sequencer: Illumina HiSeq 2500. Through fastp at Q25 and MiXCR, TCRdb rebuilt clones from the public reads, retaining in-frame beta chains. Rows with one shared CDR3 protein collapse into an entry with the most common genes and DNA. Recorded for this sample are around 97,000 distinct CDR3 sequences; roughly 10% of them occurred a single time. 2.5% to 4% of the sample is taken by the ten largest. This sample's time point label indicates: longitudinal time-point 3. The specimen was PBMCs. These receptors came from a female donor with HTLV-1-associated myelopathy (HAM/TSP).

The CDR3 DNA reads TGCAGTGCTAGAGGAAACAGGGGGCCGAACACCGGGGAGCTGTTTTTT. Translation: CSARGNRGPNTGELFF. The rearrangement links TRBV20-1 to TRBJ2-2; 9 bases align to TRBD1. The V and J ends lost 1 base and 0 bases, in that order; junction bases with no gene match: 3. The CDR3 runs 16 residues. CDR1 is DFQATT and CDR2 is SNEGSKA in the germline V gene (reference sequence).

The table lists this clonotype with many counts. The CDR3 sequence: CASSQVVGWYEQYF. CDR3 coding DNA: TGCGCCAGCAGCCAAGTGGTGGGCTGGTACGAGCAGTACTTC. This chain links TRBV4-1 with TRBJ2-7, with D unresolved. The CDR3 length is 14 residues. Germline CDR1 reads MGHRA; CDR2 reads YSYEKL. Trimming shortened V by 1 base and J by 4 bases, and 11 bases separated the two germline ends.

With regard to this clonotype: One junction end disagrees with the germline gene, perhaps due to a read error. This chain joins TRBV29-1 and TRBJ2-2; TRBD2 might be the D (5 bases). Germline V gene data show CDR1 as SQVTM and CDR2 as ANQGSEA. There are 10 residues in the CDR3. CDR3 nucleotide sequence: TGCAGCGCCTGGAATACCGGGGAGCTGTTT. Its translation is CSAWNTGELF.

The sample holds many counts of this clonotype. The chain links TRBV7-9 to TRBJ2-5; D is ambiguous. Trimming left V 5 bases short and J 0 bases short, with 10 bases between. This CDR3 contains 14 residues. CDR1 SEHNR and CDR2 FQNEAQ come from the germline V gene (reference sequence). CDR3 DNA: TGTGCCAGCAGCCCTCACACGGACCAAGAGACCCAGTACTTC. Encoded protein: CASSPHTDQETQYF.

This clonotype was recorded many times. This chain connects TRBV5-1 to TRBJ2-2, with 9 bases lining up with TRBD1. Per germline, CDR1 SGHRS and CDR2 YFSETQ. The CDR3 runs 13 residues. The trim removed 9 bases at V and 4 bases at J, leaving 4 bases unmatched. This chain's CDR3 is CATGTGPTGELFF. In DNA form, the CDR3 reads TGCGCCACCGGGACAGGGCCCACCGGGGAGCTGTTTTTT. Drawing the rest from reference TRBV5-1 and TRBJ2-2, the complete variable domain is KAGVTQTPRYLIKTRGQQVTLSCSPISGHRSVSWYQQTPGQGLQFLFEYFSETQRNKGNFPGRFSGRQFSNSRSEMNVSTLELGDSALYLCATGTGPTGELFFGEGSRLTVL.

This clonotype was seen at least ten times. The chain is built from TRBV12-3 or TRBV12-4 and TRBJ2-1; 7 positions agree with TRBD1. J was trimmed by 8 bases and V by 2 bases; bases with no gene match: 6. The CDR3 has 14 residues. The CDR3 loop is CASSLRQGPDEQFF. The CDR3 nucleotides are TGTGCCAGCAGTTTAAGACAGGGCCCGGATGAGCAGTTCTTC.

This clonotype was recorded at least ten times. The chain has TRBV4-1 and TRBJ1-6; D is unresolved. This CDR3 region has 16 residues. Germline V lookup: CDR1 MGHRA, CDR2 YSYEKL. V was shortened by 2 bases and J by 9 bases, with 17 bases between the two germline ends. CDR3 loop: CASSQIRLLTFSPLHF. The CDR3 nucleotides are TGCGCCAGCAGCCAAATTCGGTTGTTGACATTTTCACCCCTCCACTTT.

This clonotype has a count of ten or more. The V call is TRBV28, the J call TRBJ2-7; 8 nucleotides align to TRBD1. The CDR3 totals 14 residues. Germline lookup yields CDR1 MDHEN and CDR2 SYDVKM. V shed 6 bases and J 1 base; nucleotides not matched to a gene: 5. The DNA of the CDR3 is TGTGCCAGCAGACCCAGACAGGGGTCCTACGAGCAGTACTTC. It is translated as CASRPRQGSYEQYF.

This chain uses TRBV20-1 with TRBJ2-7; 7 positions agree with TRBD1. This CDR3 spans 15 amino acids. CDR1 and CDR2 (germline): DFQATT, SNEGSKA (reference sequence). Trimming took 6 bases from V and 4 from J; bases not matched to a gene: 15. CDR3 nucleotides: TGCAGTGCCGCCGGTAAGGGGGCGCGGAGGTACGAGCAGTACTTC. Protein product: CSAAGKGARRYEQYF.

Concerning this clonotype: This may arise from a read error, as a much more abundant clone is one base away. The chain is built from TRBV6-5 and TRBJ2-1, with D unresolved. The V gene's germline CDR1 is MNHEY and CDR2 SVGAGI. This CDR3 spans 15 amino acids. The CDR3 is CASSYRRTRYNKQFF. Written as DNA, the CDR3 is TGTGCCAGCAGTTACAGGCGGACGAGATACAATAAGCAGTTCTTC.

Ten or more counts support this clonotype. This chain uses TRBV5-6 with TRBJ2-7, with unresolved D. Germline V gives CDR1 SGHDT, CDR2 YYEEEE. Between the trimmed V and J ends, which lost 1 base and 3 bases, there was a span of 8 bases. CDR3 length: 13 amino acids. Here the CDR3 reads CASSLNGVYEQYF. The CDR3 bases are TGTGCCAGCAGCTTGAACGGTGTCTACGAGCAGTACTTC.

The chain has TRBV20-1 and TRBJ2-1; 11 bases are shared with TRBD1. Germline V gene data show CDR1 as DFQATT and CDR2 as SNEGSKA (reference sequence). The V and J ends lost 7 bases and 0 bases, in that order; junction bases with no gene match: 5. This CDR3 is built from 15 residues. CDR3 bases: TGCAGTGGGCCGGGACAGGGGGGCTCCTACAATGAGCAGTTCTTC. Its protein is CSGPGQGGSYNEQFF.

A remark on this clonotype: At one end the junction does not follow the germline gene, possibly because of a read error. This sequence joins TRBV14 and TRBJ2-7; 10 nucleotides agree with TRBD2. CDR1 and CDR2 from the germline V gene are SGHDN and FVKESK. This CDR3 spans 14 amino acids. CDR3 coding DNA: TGTGCCAGCAGCCCAGTAGCGGGGGGCTACGAGCAGTGCTTC. Translating it yields CASSPVAGGYEQCF.

The sample holds many counts of this clonotype. This rearrangement joins TRBV12-3 or TRBV12-4 to TRBJ2-2; 7 bases align to TRBD2. V shed 8 bases, J shed 0 bases, and the junction held 6 bases outside the gene matches. This CDR3 region has 15 residues. DNA of the CDR3: TGTGCCAGCCAGCGGGGAGGCTCGAACACCGGGGAGCTGTTTTTT. Translating it yields CASQRGGSNTGELFF.

This clonotype was detected many times. The chain has TRBV7-9 and TRBJ1-2, with unresolved D. V lost 4 bases and J lost 3, with 6 bases in between. CDR1 and CDR2 (germline): SEHNR, FQNEAQ (reference sequence). The CDR3 covers 12 residues. The CDR3 spells CASSSDHYGYTF. The CDR3, as DNA: TGTGCCAGCAGCTCGGACCACTATGGCTACACCTTC.

This clonotype showed up many times. The rearrangement joins TRBV20-1 to TRBJ2-3; 12 bases match TRBD2. CDR3 length equals 15 residues. Germline V gene sequence: CDR1 DFQATT, CDR2 SNEGSKA (reference sequence). V trimming: 5 bases; J trimming: 4 bases; junction bases outside the gene matches: 7. The DNA of the CDR3 is TGCAGTGCTGAGACTAGCGGGGGTAGTGCAGATACGCAGTATTTT. Protein: CSAETSGGSADTQYF.

J is TRBJ2-3 and V is TRBV19, with a weak D call TRBD1 (5 bases). The CDR3 extends over 16 amino acids. Trimming took off 3 bases at V and 13 bases at J, with 26 bases between the two ends. CDR1 is LNHDA, CDR2 SQIVND, per germline (reference sequence). The CDR3 DNA reads as TGTGCCAGTAGTATTTGGGGCCTTACCCCGGGTAGAGTGGAGTATTTT. The encoded protein is CASSIWGLTPGRVEYF.

The J gene is TRBJ1-2, the V gene TRBV6-5, with 7 bases fitting TRBD1. V dropped 0 bases and J dropped 1; count of bases not matched to a gene: 5. The CDR3 loop spans 16 amino acids. From germline, CDR1 is MNHEY and CDR2 SVGAGI. The CDR3 sequence: CASSYSPGQSNYGYTF. In DNA form, the CDR3 reads TGTGCCAGCAGTTACTCTCCGGGACAGAGTAACTATGGCTACACCTTC.

This clonotype has a count of ten or more. The CDR3 reads CASSQERGVQFF. In DNA form, the CDR3 reads TGTGCCAGCAGCCAAGAGCGGGGGGTACAGTTCTTC. This sequence joins TRBV5-5 and TRBJ2-1; 9 bases are shared with TRBD2. V trimming: 4 bases; J trimming: 13 bases; junction bases outside the gene matches: 6. The germline V gene encodes CDR1 SGHKS and CDR2 YYEKEE (reference sequence). The CDR3 consists of 12 residues. Filled out from reference TRBV5-5 and TRBJ2-1, the complete variable domain reads DAGVTQSPTHLIKTRGQQVTLRCSPISGHKSVSWYQQVLGQGPQFIFQYYEKEERGRGNFPDRFSARQFPNYSSELNVNALLLGDSALYLCASSQERGVQFFGPGTRLTVL.

V gene TRBV20-1 combines with J gene TRBJ1-3; D is possibly TRBD1 (5 bases). The CDR3 is made up of 14 amino acids. From germline, CDR1 is DFQATT and CDR2 SNEGSKA (reference sequence). The germline V and J ends were trimmed by 2 bases and 8 bases, with 16 bases remaining between them. CDR3: CSARYCFRAHTIYF. The CDR3 coding sequence is TGCAGTGCTAGATATTGTTTCAGGGCACACACCATATATTTT.

There are a few counts of this clonotype. V usage is TRBV4-1 and J usage is TRBJ2-1; 7 positions agree with TRBD2. Germline V gives CDR1 MGHRA, CDR2 YSYEKL. Trimming removed 1 base from V and 12 bases from J; junction bases left unmatched: 9. This CDR3 contains 14 residues. In DNA, the CDR3 is TGCGCCAGCAGCCAAGGAGGGGCGGGGGACGGGCAGTTCTTC. Protein: CASSQGGAGDGQFF.